These T cell receptor beta chains were read from a single sample in a study of Graves' ophthalmopathy and Graves' hyperthyroidism. Using its own MiXCR run on the multiplex PCR reads, TCRdb lists one record per CDR3 protein. The sample lists approximately 500,000 distinct CDR3 sequences, about an eighth occurring once. The sequencing input was blood. The receptors here all came from a woman aged 30 to 39 with Graves' ophthalmopathy. CDR3s include the opening cysteine and the closing phenylalanine or tryptophan. The order of the fields is V gene, D gene, J gene, clone size, CDR3 DNA, CDR3 protein. The D gene is left open where the match is weak. Where a row states a size, it is once, few, many or the class of an expanded clone; other rows omit it.

TRBV6-1	.	TRBJ2-7	many	TGTGCCAGCAGTGAAGGGACGGGAGACCTTTACGAGCAGTACTTC	CASSEGTGDLYEQYF
TRBV5-1	TRBD1	TRBJ1-1	.	TGCGCCAGCGGACAGGACAGTTTTACCACTGAAGCTTTCTTT	CASGQDSFTTEAFF
TRBV12-3/TRBV12-4	.	TRBJ2-7	many	TGTGCCAGCAGTCCCCGGGCTTCAAGCTCCTACGAGCAGTACTTC	CASSPRASSSYEQYF
TRBV6-5	.	TRBJ2-7	many	TGTGCCAGCAGTTACAGGTTTTCCTACGAGCAGTACTTC	CASSYRFSYEQYF
TRBV12-3/TRBV12-4	TRBD1	TRBJ1-1	many	TGTGCCAGCAGAGCATGGGACAGGGAGGACACTGAAGCTTTCTTT	CASRAWDREDTEAFF
TRBV28	.	TRBJ1-1	many	TGTGCCAGCAGTTTATGGCAGGGGTTGAACACTGAAGCTTTCTTT	CASSLWQGLNTEAFF
TRBV7-2	.	TRBJ1-5	.	TGTGCCAGCAGCCCCTGGGCAGGGGCCAATCAGCCCCAGCATTTT	CASSPWAGANQPQHF
TRBV12-3/TRBV12-4	TRBD1	TRBJ2-7	many	TGTGCCAGCAGTTTAGCCGGGACAGATTACGAGCAGTACTTC	CASSLAGTDYEQYF
TRBV30	.	TRBJ1-2	many	TGTGCCTGGAGTGATCAGGGTAGGGACTATGGCTACACCTTC	CAWSDQGRDYGYTF
TRBV10-3	.	TRBJ1-6	many	TGTGCCATCAGTGAGGCGAAGTCGGGTAATTCACCCCTCCACTTT	CAISEAKSGNSPLHF
TRBV28	TRBD1	TRBJ1-6	few	TGTGCCAGCAGCGGGACAGGGAAATTGCTTAATTCACCCCTCCACTTT	CASSGTGKLLNSPLHF
TRBV5-1	.	TRBJ2-7	many	TGCGCCAGCAGCTTGGATCTTACCTCATACGAGCAGTACTTC	CASSLDLTSYEQYF
TRBV18	.	TRBJ2-4	few	TGTGCCAGCTCTCAAACGGGGGCCGGATACATTCAGTACTTC	CASSQTGAGYIQYF
TRBV30	.	TRBJ2-7	many	TGTGCGGCGGGACCAACGATTTACGAGCAGTACTTC	CAAGPTIYEQYF
TRBV12-3/TRBV12-4	.	TRBJ2-7	many	TGTGCCAGCAGTTACCTAAGCTCCTACGAGCAGTACTTC	CASSYLSSYEQYF
TRBV10-3	.	TRBJ1-1	many	TGTGCCATCAACTCGGGCAGGGGAACTGAAGCTTTCTTT	CAINSGRGTEAFF
TRBV12-3/TRBV12-4	TRBD1	TRBJ1-2	many	TGTGCCAGCAGTTTCACCGGGACAGGGGTACTTGGCTACACCTTC	CASSFTGTGVLGYTF
TRBV6-5	.	TRBJ1-1	many	TGTGCCAGCAGTTCAGTCCGGCGTACGAACACTGAAGCTTTCTTT	CASSSVRRTNTEAFF
TRBV27	.	TRBJ1-5	many	TGTGCCAGCAGTTTAGGCAGGGAGGTTACCAATCAGCCCCAGCATTTT	CASSLGREVTNQPQHF
TRBV11-2	.	TRBJ2-7	.	TGTGCCAGCAGCCCAGGGTCAGGCGAGCAGTACTTC	CASSPGSGEQYF
TRBV12-3/TRBV12-4	.	TRBJ1-1	few	TGTGCCAGCAGTTTGGGGGGGGTGGAGACTGAAGCTTTCTTT	CASSLGGVETEAFF
TRBV11-2	TRBD1	TRBJ1-1	many	TGTGCCAGCAGCCCGACAGGGGAGAAGACTGAAGCTTTCTTT	CASSPTGEKTEAFF
TRBV7-2	.	TRBJ2-7	many	TGTGCCAGCAGCTTACCGGGAGAGCAGTACTTC	CASSLPGEQYF
TRBV6-1	.	TRBJ2-7	many	TGTGCCAGCACCCTGATAGGTGGGTCCTACGAGCAGTACTTC	CASTLIGGSYEQYF
TRBV6-1	TRBD1	TRBJ2-2	many	TGTGCCAGCAGTGGACAGGGTGACACCGGGGAGCTGTTTTTT	CASSGQGDTGELFF
TRBV5-1	TRBD1	TRBJ1-6	many	TGCGCCAGCAGGTCTCTAACAGGGGGCCTCGCTTCACCCCTCCACTTT	CASRSLTGGLASPLHF
TRBV7-9	.	TRBJ2-5	many	TGTGCCAGCGGGTCCAACCTGGAGACCCAGTACTTC	CASGSNLETQYF
TRBV12-3/TRBV12-4	.	TRBJ1-1	many	TGTGCCAGCAGCTCAAGGTGGCAGGGGCCTGAAGCTTTCTTT	CASSSRWQGPEAFF
TRBV6-5	.	TRBJ2-7	many	TGTGCCAGCAGTTACTCGAGCAGGGCCTACGAGCAGTACTTC	CASSYSSRAYEQYF
TRBV20-1	.	TRBJ1-5	many	TGCAGTGCTAGATTTTCTTGGGGTGATAGGTTGAATAGCAATCAGCCCCAGCATTTT	CSARFSWGDRLNSNQPQHF
TRBV29-1	TRBD2	TRBJ2-7	many	TGCAGCGTTGAAGGCCCCCTCACAACTAGCGGGAAAAGGTACGAGCAGTACTTC	CSVEGPLTTSGKRYEQYF
TRBV11-1	TRBD2	TRBJ2-2	many	TGTGCCAGCAGACAAGCGGGGGACACCGGGGAGCTGTTTTTT	CASRQAGDTGELFF
TRBV28	.	TRBJ2-2	many	TGTGCCACCGGCCCAGCGTACGGGGAGCTGTTTTTT	CATGPAYGELFF
TRBV11-2	TRBD2	TRBJ2-5	many	TGTGCCAGCAGCTTAAGACTAGCGGGGGCTCTGGAGACCCAGTACTTC	CASSLRLAGALETQYF
TRBV29-1	.	TRBJ1-1	many	TGCAGCGACGGATCCCTCAGGGGTGAAGCTTTCTTT	CSDGSLRGEAFF
TRBV2	.	TRBJ2-5	many	TGTGCCAGCAGCGAAGGAGGCAGAGAGACCCAGTACTTC	CASSEGGRETQYF
TRBV10-1	TRBD1	TRBJ1-1	many	TGCGCCAGCAGTGGACAGGGGGTTACTGAAGCTTTCTTT	CASSGQGVTEAFF
TRBV24-1	.	TRBJ2-7	many	TGTGCCACCAGTGAGGGGATCGGGATTTCGGAAGAGCAGTACTTC	CATSEGIGISEEQYF
TRBV7-9	.	TRBJ2-7	many	TGTGCCAGCAGCTTAACAGCCAAGGGAACCTACGAGCAGTACTTC	CASSLTAKGTYEQYF
TRBV29-1	TRBD1	TRBJ2-7	.	TGCAGCGGACAGGGGGGGGCGTCCTACGAGCAGTACTTC	CSGQGGASYEQYF
TRBV15	.	TRBJ2-5	.	TGTGCCACCAGCAGAGATCGAGGCTTAGCAGAGACCCAGTACTTC	CATSRDRGLAETQYF